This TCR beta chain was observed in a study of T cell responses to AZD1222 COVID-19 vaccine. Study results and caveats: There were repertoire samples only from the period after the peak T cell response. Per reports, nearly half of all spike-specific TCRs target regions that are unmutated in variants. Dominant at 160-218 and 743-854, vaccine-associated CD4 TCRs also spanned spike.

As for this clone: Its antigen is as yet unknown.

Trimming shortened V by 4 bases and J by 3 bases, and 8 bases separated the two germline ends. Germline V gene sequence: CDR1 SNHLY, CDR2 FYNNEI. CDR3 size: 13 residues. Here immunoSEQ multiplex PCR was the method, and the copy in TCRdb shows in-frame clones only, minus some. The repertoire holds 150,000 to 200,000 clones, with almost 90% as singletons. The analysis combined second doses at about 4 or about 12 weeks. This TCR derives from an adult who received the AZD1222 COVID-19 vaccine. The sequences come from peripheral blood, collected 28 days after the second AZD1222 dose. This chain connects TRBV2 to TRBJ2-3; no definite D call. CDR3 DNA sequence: TGTGCCAGCAGTGTAGGTGGGACAGATACGCAGTATTTT. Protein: CASSVGGTDTQYF.